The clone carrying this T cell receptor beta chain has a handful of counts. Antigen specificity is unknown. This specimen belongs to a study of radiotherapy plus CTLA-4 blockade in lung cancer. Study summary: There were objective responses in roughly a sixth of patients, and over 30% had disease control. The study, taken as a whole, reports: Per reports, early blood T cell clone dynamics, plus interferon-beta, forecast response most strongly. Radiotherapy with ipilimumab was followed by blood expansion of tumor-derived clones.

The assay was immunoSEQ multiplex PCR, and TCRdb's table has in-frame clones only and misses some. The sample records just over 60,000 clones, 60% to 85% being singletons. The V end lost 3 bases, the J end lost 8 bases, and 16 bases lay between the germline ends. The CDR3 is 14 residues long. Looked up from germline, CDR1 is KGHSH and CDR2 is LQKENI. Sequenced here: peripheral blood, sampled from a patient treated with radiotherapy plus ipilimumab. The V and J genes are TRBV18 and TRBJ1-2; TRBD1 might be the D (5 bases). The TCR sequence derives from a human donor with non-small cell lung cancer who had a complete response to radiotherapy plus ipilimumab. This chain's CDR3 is CASSPSGLEGGYTF. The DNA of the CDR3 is TGTGCCAGCTCACCGTCGGGCCTTGAGGGGGGCTACACCTTC.